These T cell receptor beta chains were read from a single sample in a study of T cell repertoires in ileal Crohn's disease. Libraries were prepared by immunoSEQ multiplex PCR; TCRdb keeps only in-frame clonotypes and omits some of them. The sample records some 16,000 clones, roughly 90% being singletons. The sequenced sample was ileal tissue. The receptors originated from an adult with Crohn's disease. Both conserved end residues are part of each CDR3. A D gene is named only where the DNA matches it firmly. Size is stated for part of the rows, as once, few or many counts, or as a class when the clone is expanded.

TRBD2	TRBJ2-5	19	TRBV5-1	-	TGCGCCAGCAGCGTGGGACTAGCGGGGGGGCTCTGGCACCAAGAGACCCAGTACTTC	CASSVGLAGGLWHQETQYF
-	TRBJ1-5	13	TRBV19	-	TGTGCCAGTATGGACAGCCTGAATCAGCCCCAGCATTTT	CASMDSLNQPQHF
-	TRBJ2-3	14	TRBV11-2	-	TGTGCCAGCAGCTCCGGACGTCACACAGATACGCAGTATTTT	CASSSGRHTDTQYF
-	TRBJ2-6	18	TRBV27	once	TGTGCCAGCAGCACCCAAGCAGGGGTTCTCTCTGGGGCCAACGTCCTGACTTTC	CASSTQAGVLSGANVLTF
TRBD1	TRBJ1-1	15	TRBV19	-	TGTGCCAGTAGGCAGACGGACAGGGGAGTGACTGAAGCTTTCTTT	CASRQTDRGVTEAFF
TRBD1	TRBJ1-2	14	TRBV4-3	-	TGCGCCAGCAGCCAAGTCGACAGGGTGGAGTTCTACACCTTC	CASSQVDRVEFYTF
-	TRBJ2-5	17	TRBV21-1	-	TGTGCCAGCAGCTTTCTACTTGGGGCGGAGGGCCAAGAGACCCAGTACTTC	CASSFLLGAEGQETQYF
TRBD1	TRBJ2-7	14	TRBV6-6	-	TGTGCCACCCAGTTAGGGACAGGGGGCTACGAGCAGTACTTC	CATQLGTGGYEQYF
TRBD2	TRBJ2-1	19	TRBV5-8	-	TGTGCCAGCAGCTTGGCGTGGTCAAGGCTCGGAGGACTAGCGGGGGAGCAGTTCTTC	CASSLAWSRLGGLAGEQFF
-	TRBJ1-2	12	TRBV30	-	TGTGCCTGGAGGGGCTTGCACTATGGCTACACCTTC	CAWRGLHYGYTF
-	TRBJ2-7	15	TRBV5-1	-	TGCGCCAGCAGCTTGGCAGGGTTCCCCTCCTACGAGCAGTACTTC	CASSLAGFPSYEQYF
TRBD1	TRBJ1-2	15	TRBV27	-	TGTGCCAGCAGTTCGAGACAGGGGTCCGACTATGGCTACACCTTC	CASSSRQGSDYGYTF
-	TRBJ1-5	16	TRBV10-3	-	TGTGCCATCAGTGAGTCGCGGGGAGGGAGCAATCAGCCCCAGCATTTT	CAISESRGGSNQPQHF
-	TRBJ1-1	13	TRBV25-1	-	TGTGCCAGCAGTACAGGCCGCTACACTGAAGCTTTCTTT	CASSTGRYTEAFF
-	TRBJ1-6	17	TRBV28	-	TGTGCCAGCAGGGCGGGGACAAGAAGCTCCTATAATTCACCCCTCCACTTT	CASRAGTRSSYNSPLHF
-	TRBJ2-6	15	TRBV11-2	-	TGTGCCAGCAGCTCCCAGGGGTCCGGGGCCAACGTCCTGACTTTC	CASSSQGSGANVLTF
TRBD1	TRBJ2-2	19	TRBV15	-	TGTGCCACCAGCCTCCCAAGGAGGGGCAGGGGGCAGGGAACCGGGGAGCTGTTTTTT	CATSLPRRGRGQGTGELFF
TRBD1	TRBJ2-2	16	TRBV6-6	-	TGTGCCAGCATCCGGCCCGGACAGGGAGGCGCCGGGGAGCTGTTTTTT	CASIRPGQGGAGELFF
-	TRBJ1-5	14	TRBV28	-	TGTGCCAGCAGTTTATTTATGGGGGGTCAGCCCCAGCATTTT	CASSLFMGGQPQHF
-	TRBJ1-6	15	TRBV5-1	-	TGCGCCAGCAGCCCCTCCGAGAGAGGAAATTCACCCCTCCACTTT	CASSPSERGNSPLHF
-	TRBJ2-1	15	TRBV2	-	TGTGCCAGCAGTGACCAGGGGCAAAGCTACAATGAGCAGTTCTTC	CASSDQGQSYNEQFF
-	TRBJ2-5	16	TRBV11-2	-	TGTGCCAGCAGCTTAGGCGACAGACCTTCAGGGGAGACCCAGTACTTC	CASSLGDRPSGETQYF
-	TRBJ1-5	15	TRBV19	-	TGTGCCAGTAGTCCGCCGGTTATGGCGAATCAGCCCCAGCATTTT	CASSPPVMANQPQHF
-	TRBJ1-1	16	TRBV4-2	-	TGTGCCAGCAGCCCGGCTGGGGGGACCACTTACACTGAAGCTTTCTTT	CASSPAGGTTYTEAFF
TRBD2	TRBJ2-7	17	TRBV19	-	TGTGCCAGTAGTATCGCGACTAGCGGGATAAGCTCCTACGAGCAGTACTTC	CASSIATSGISSYEQYF
-	TRBJ1-2	12	TRBV15	once	TGTGCCACCAGCAGAGACTCCAATGGCTACACCTTC	CATSRDSNGYTF
-	TRBJ2-4	18	TRBV7-2	-	TGTGCCAGCAGCCAAGGTACTACGACAGGACTAGCCAAAAACATTCAGTACTTC	CASSQGTTTGLAKNIQYF
TRBD1	TRBJ1-2	14	TRBV28	-	TGTGCCAGCAGTCTGGGACAGGCCCTCTATGGCTACACCTTC	CASSLGQALYGYTF